Listed here is a single TCR beta chain. Only in-frame clones appear in the TCRdb table, and some are missing; sequencing was by immunoSEQ multiplex PCR. The profile shows roughly 180,000 clones, about 75% of them singletons. The sample belongs to a study of blood T cell repertoires in COVID-19. Germline CDR1 and CDR2: SGHAT and FQNNGV. Trimming took off 1 base at V and 7 bases at J, with 8 bases between the two ends. CDR3 length: 14 residues. The clonotype comes from a woman aged 45-59 years with active or convalescent COVID-19. The source material was peripheral blood. The chain employs TRBV11-2 and TRBJ1-6; D is uncertain. The CDR3 here is CASSLVQANSPLHF. CDR3 DNA: TGTGCCAGCAGCTTAGTGCAGGCCAATTCACCCCTCCACTTT.